The 23 T cell receptor beta chains given below trace back to one sample, sequenced in a study of blood T cell repertoires in COVID-19. TCRdb's table, derived via immunoSEQ multiplex PCR, lists solely in-frame clones and lacks some. This repertoire shows approximately 110,000 clones, roughly 86% found once; its top ten account for around 5%. What was sequenced was peripheral blood. The receptors originated from a human donor in a cohort sampled during active COVID-19.

This chain joins TRBV15 and TRBJ1-1; D remains unclear. V was pared by 3 bases and J by 5 bases, with 19 bases between. CDR1 and CDR2 from the germline V gene are LNHNV and YYDKDF (reference sequence). The CDR3 runs 16 residues. CDR3 region: CATSSVVGEIGTEAFF. CDR3 coding DNA: TGTGCCACCAGCAGTGTAGTTGGGGAGATTGGAACTGAAGCTTTCTTT.

This clone was detected only a few times. The chain recombines TRBV6-6 with TRBJ2-6; a weak D match, TRBD1 (5 bases). The CDR3 has 16 amino acids. The V and J ends lost 6 bases and 0 bases respectively, with 12 bases between them. Germline CDR1 is MNHNY and CDR2 is SVGAGI (reference sequence). CDR3 in DNA: TGTGCCAGCAGGAAAGACAGAAACTCTGGGGCCAACGTCCTGACTTTC. Protein: CASRKDRNSGANVLTF.

The chain is built from TRBV18 and TRBJ1-3, with D uncertain. Germline CDR1 reads KGHSH; CDR2 reads LQKENI. The V and J ends lost 4 bases and 0 bases respectively, with 10 bases between them. CDR3 size: 15 residues. The CDR3 is CASSRDISSGNTIYF. The CDR3 region has the DNA TGTGCCAGCTCACGAGACATCTCCTCTGGAAACACCATATATTTT.

CDR3 amino acids: CASSPRGVAGYNEQFF. CDR3 nucleotides: TGTGCCAGCAGCCCCCGAGGGGTAGCGGGGTACAATGAGCAGTTCTTC. This chain joins TRBV9 and TRBJ2-1; the match to TRBD2 covers 8 bases. CDR1 SGDLS and CDR2 YYNGEE come from the germline V gene. V dropped 4 bases and J dropped 4; count of bases not matched to a gene: 10. The CDR3 is 16 amino acids.

The V gene is TRBV7-7, the J gene TRBJ2-7, with 9 positions matching TRBD1. From germline, CDR1 is SSHAT and CDR2 FNYEAQ (reference sequence). The CDR3 extends over 15 amino acids. V lost 0 bases to trimming and J lost 4 bases; unmatched junction nucleotides: 4. The CDR3 loop reads CASSLAGTGYYEQYF. The CDR3 nucleotides read TGTGCCAGCAGCTTAGCCGGGACAGGGTATTACGAGCAGTACTTC. Full variable domain (rest looked up from reference TRBV7-7 and TRBJ2-7): GAGVSQSPRYKVTKRGQDVTLRCDPISSHATLYWYQQALGQGPEFLTYFNYEAQPDKSGLPSDRFSAERPEGSISTLTIQRTEQRDSAMYRCASSLAGTGYYEQYFGPGTRLTVT.

The chain recombines TRBV7-9 with TRBJ2-3; D perhaps matches TRBD2 (6 bases). The ends were cut back, 11 bases at V and 0 bases at J, with 18 bases in the middle. Germline CDR1 reads SEHNR; CDR2 reads FQNEAQ (reference sequence). CDR3 length equals 15 residues. CDR3 in DNA: TGTGCCGGGATTCGAGCGGGTGCTAGCACAGATACGCAGTATTTT. Its protein product is CAGIRAGASTDTQYF. The whole variable domain, filled in from reference TRBV7-9 and TRBJ2-3, reads DTGVSQNPRHKITKRGQNVTFRCDPISEHNRLYWYRQTLGQGPEFLTYFQNEAQLEKSRLLSDRFSAERPKGSFSTLEIQRTEQGDSAMYLCAGIRAGASTDTQYFGPGTRLTVL.

The gene calls are TRBV11-2 and TRBJ2-5; possibly TRBD2 for D (6 bases). V lost 1 base and J 5 bases, leaving 8 bases between the germline ends. From germline, CDR1 is SGHAT and CDR2 FQNNGV. The CDR3 spans 13 residues. CDR3 in amino acids: CASSLGGTETQYF. The CDR3 DNA reads as TGTGCCAGCAGCTTAGGCGGGACCGAGACCCAGTACTTC.

The chain couples TRBV24-1 to TRBJ2-1, with 8 bases matching TRBD2. The trim removed 5 bases at V and 9 bases at J, leaving 26 bases unmatched. Germline V gives CDR1 KGHDR, CDR2 SFDVKD. This CDR3 has 20 amino acids. The CDR3: CATSGYNRRGAGTRTFEQFF. Written as DNA, the CDR3 is TGTGCCACCAGTGGGTATAACAGGCGGGGGGCCGGGACTAGGACATTTGAGCAGTTCTTC.

The count of this clone is one. The chain recombines TRBV18 with TRBJ1-3; TRBD1 agrees at 9 bases. This CDR3 is 16 amino acids long. Per the germline V gene, CDR1 is KGHSH and CDR2 is LQKENI. The ends lost 2 bases at V and 4 bases at J; junction bases unmatched: 6. The CDR3 protein is CASSPNQGQGGNTIYF. In nucleotides, the CDR3 is TGTGCCAGCTCACCAAACCAGGGACAGGGAGGAAACACCATATATTTT.

The V and J genes are TRBV2 and TRBJ2-1, with a tentative D call TRBD1 (6 bases). CDR3 length: 12 amino acids. The V end was cut by 8 bases, the J end by 9 bases, with 14 bases between. Germline values: CDR1 SNHLY, CDR2 FYNNEI. The CDR3 here is CASRSQGSEQFF. The CDR3 nucleotides read TGTGCCAGCCGGTCACAGGGAAGTGAGCAGTTCTTC.

This clone showed up just once. The rearrangement joins TRBV11-2 to TRBJ2-2, with a tentative D call TRBD2 (5 bases). The CDR3 sequence is 14 residues long. Trimming took off 2 bases at V and 3 bases at J, with 7 bases between the two ends. The germline gives CDR1 SGHAT, CDR2 FQNNGV. DNA of the CDR3: TGTGCCAGCAGCTTAACTAGGTACACCGGGGAGCTGTTTTTT. Protein: CASSLTRYTGELFF. The whole variable domain, remainder taken from reference TRBV11-2 and TRBJ2-2, is EAGVAQSPRYKIIEKRQSVAFWCNPISGHATLYWYQQILGQGPKLLIQFQNNGVVDDSQLPKDRFSAERLKGVDSTLKIQPAKLEDSAVYLCASSLTRYTGELFFGEGSRLTVL.

This clone appeared a few times. The J gene is TRBJ1-3, the V gene TRBV11-2, with D possibly being TRBD1 (6 bases). The V and J ends lost 5 bases and 7 bases respectively, with 18 bases between them. Germline V gene sequence: CDR1 SGHAT, CDR2 FQNNGV. This CDR3 spans 15 amino acids. CDR3 sequence: CASSHTGQDSNTIYF. The CDR3 DNA follows: TGTGCCAGCAGCCACACAGGGCAAGATAGTAACACCATATATTTT.

CDR3 sequence (DNA): TGCGCCAGCAGTGAGTCGGGGACAGGAAGCACAGATACGCAGTATTTT. It is translated as CASSESGTGSTDTQYF. V and J are TRBV10-1 and TRBJ2-3; 8 bases match TRBD1. V was pared by 0 bases and J by 0 bases, with 2 bases of the junction left unmatched. Per the germline V gene, CDR1 is WNHNN and CDR2 is SYGVQD (reference sequence). The CDR3 length is 16 residues.

This chain joins TRBV5-1 and TRBJ2-7; D is perhaps TRBD1 (6 bases). This CDR3 contains 14 residues. Germline loops: CDR1 SGHRS, CDR2 YFSETQ. Trimming pared 1 base from V and 0 bases from J, leaving 8 bases between. CDR3 coding DNA: TGCGCCAGCAGCTTGATGACAGGCTCCTACGAGCAGTACTTC. Residues: CASSLMTGSYEQYF.

The chain couples TRBV5-1 to TRBJ1-4; TRBD1 matches 8 bases. Germline-derived CDR1 and CDR2 are SGHRS and YFSETQ. The V gene end was trimmed by 4 bases and the J gene end by 6 bases; junction bases not matched to a gene: 5. There are 14 residues in the CDR3. CDR3: CASSLTGDHEKLFF. Here the CDR3 DNA reads TGCGCCAGCAGCCTGACAGGGGATCATGAAAAACTGTTTTTT.

The chain is built from TRBV14 and TRBJ2-3; the match to TRBD2 covers 11 bases. The CDR3 totals 16 residues. The germline CDR1 and CDR2 sequences are SGHDN and FVKESK. J was trimmed by 4 bases and V by 5 bases; bases with no gene match: 8. CDR3 nucleotides: TGTGCCAGCAGCGGGTTACTAGCGGGAGCATCAGATACGCAGTATTTT. This encodes CASSGLLAGASDTQYF.

The chain recombines TRBV5-5 with TRBJ2-7, with D maybe TRBD1 (5 bases). CDR1 is SGHKS and CDR2 is YYEKEE in the germline V gene (reference sequence). The CDR3 covers 14 residues. V was pared by 2 bases and J by 4 bases, with 13 bases between. This CDR3 is CASSFRGITYEQYF. DNA of the CDR3: TGTGCCAGCAGCTTTAGGGGCATCACTTACGAGCAGTACTTC.

The chain uses TRBV30 and TRBJ2-1, with TRBD1 matching 9 bases. The CDR3 totals 13 residues. CDR1 and CDR2 (germline): GTSNPN, SVGIG (reference sequence). J gave up 2 bases and V 5 bases, and 1 base lay outside the gene matches. As DNA, the CDR3 is TGTGCCTGGCGGGACAGGGCCTACAATGAGCAGTTCTTC. This codes for CAWRDRAYNEQFF.

The chain has TRBV11-3 and TRBJ2-2, with D perhaps TRBD2 (5 bases). This CDR3 spans 14 amino acids. Germline V lookup: CDR1 SGHNT, CDR2 YENEEA. V lost 5 bases to trimming and J lost 5 bases, with 12 bases between them. The CDR3 region is CASSIGLYTGELFF. CDR3 in DNA: TGTGCCAGCAGCATCGGACTTTATACCGGGGAGCTGTTTTTT.

This clone was observed a handful of times. Other DNA sequences in this specimen translate into the identical CDR3. The chain carries TRBV7-2 and TRBJ1-4; a weak D match, TRBD1 (5 bases). CDR1 is SGHTA, CDR2 FQGNSA, per germline. The CDR3 is 16 residues long. Trimming pared 5 bases from V and 0 bases from J, leaving 13 bases between. DNA for the CDR3: TGTGCCAGCAGCCCAAGAGACAGAGCAACTAATGAAAAACTGTTTTTT. It specifies CASSPRDRATNEKLFF.

The V and J genes are TRBV5-1 and TRBJ2-5; 10 bases line up with TRBD2. CDR1 and CDR2 from the germline V gene are SGHRS and YFSETQ. This CDR3 is built from 16 residues. V gave up 0 bases and J gave up 4 bases; unmatched junction bases: 6. CDR3 protein: CASSLGASGSRETQYF. In DNA, the CDR3 is TGCGCCAGCAGCTTGGGGGCTAGCGGGAGCAGAGAGACCCAGTACTTC.

V gene TRBV6-5 combines with J gene TRBJ2-7, with 7 bases matching TRBD2. CDR1 and CDR2 from the germline V gene are MNHEY and SVGAGI. Trimming cost V 9 bases and J 5 bases; bases outside gene matches: 7. The CDR3 spans 12 residues. Here the CDR3 DNA reads TGTGCCAGTCGGGGGGAGTACAACGAGCAGTACTTC. It is translated as CASRGEYNEQYF.

This rearrangement joins TRBV11-2 to TRBJ2-2, with TRBD1 matching 8 bases. Trimming cost V 5 bases and J 9 bases; bases outside gene matches: 5. Germline V gene data show CDR1 as SGHAT and CDR2 as FQNNGV. This CDR3 has 13 amino acids. The CDR3 nucleotides are TGTGCCAGCAGCGCTGACAGGGGATGGGAGCTGTTTTTT. Protein: CASSADRGWELFF.